One sample yielded the 8 T cell receptor beta chains listed below, sequenced in a study of CD8 T cells in Susac syndrome. Reverse transcription used about 0.45 to 1 ug RNA and random hexamers. Each CDR3 protein gets one entry after TCRdb re-called the immunoSEQ multiplex PCR reads with MiXCR. The sample shows 130,000 or so distinct CDR3 sequences, 65% to 90% of them seen only once. The sequenced sample consisted of CD8+ T cells from PBMCs. These TCRs come from a human donor with multiple sclerosis.

This clonotype was picked up a small number of times. The CDR3 nucleotides read TGTGCCACCCGTCTAGCGGGAGCCTACGAGCAGTACGTC. Translating gives CATRLAGAYEQYV. This chain connects TRBV27 to TRBJ2-7; 10 positions agree with TRBD2. CDR1 is MNHEY, CDR2 SMNVEV, per germline (reference sequence). Germline trimming cut 10 bases from V and 2 bases from J; bases unmatched to any gene: 5. The CDR3 contains 13 residues.

The V and J genes are TRBV27 and TRBJ1-1; D remains unclear. The V end was cut by 5 bases, the J end by 0 bases, with 16 bases between. The CDR3 runs to 16 residues. Germline V CDR1 and CDR2: MNHEY, SMNVEV (reference sequence). This chain's CDR3 is CASSESGNYMNTEAFF. The CDR3 DNA sequence: TGTGCCAGCAGTGAGTCGGGCAACTACATGAACACTGAAGCTTTCTTT.

The chain employs TRBV13 and TRBJ2-1, with 13 nucleotides matching TRBD2. The CDR3 is 13 residues long. CDR1 and CDR2 from the germline V gene are PRHDT and FYEKMQ (reference sequence). Unmatched junction bases numbered 5, after V lost 5 bases and J lost 13 bases. In nucleotides, the CDR3 is TGTGCCAGCAGCGGGACTAGCGGGATGGATCAGTTCTTC. As protein: CASSGTSGMDQFF.

The V call is TRBV28, the J call TRBJ1-5; D is perhaps TRBD1 (5 bases). Germline-derived CDR1 and CDR2 are MDHEN and SYDVKM. This CDR3 has 15 residues. Between the trimmed V and J ends, which lost 5 bases and 4 bases, there was a span of 15 bases. CDR3 residues: CASSPPGPPNQPQHF. The CDR3 region has the DNA TGTGCCAGCAGTCCACCGGGACCGCCGAATCAGCCCCAGCATTTT.

This clonotype was observed once. The J gene is TRBJ2-3, the V gene TRBV7-9, with 11 positions matching TRBD2. The CDR3 spans 17 residues. The ends lost 3 bases at V and 0 bases at J; junction bases unmatched: 5. CDR1 SEHNR and CDR2 FQNEAQ come from the germline V gene (reference sequence). The CDR3 DNA sequence: TGTGCCAGCAGCTTCGGGACTAGCGGTACTAGCACAGATACGCAGTATTTT. This sequence encodes CASSFGTSGTSTDTQYF.

The chain joins TRBV9 to TRBJ2-2, with D hard to call. V was shortened by 4 bases and J by 4 bases, with 8 bases between the two germline ends. This CDR3 spans 13 amino acids. Germline V gene data show CDR1 as SGDLS and CDR2 as YYNGEE. CDR3 amino acids: CASSIQRTGELFF. The CDR3 nucleotides are TGTGCCAGCAGCATCCAGCGCACCGGGGAGCTGTTTTTT.

The V and J genes are TRBV3-1 and TRBJ1-4, with 10 bases fitting TRBD1. The CDR3 spans 14 residues. Germline trimming cut 2 bases from V and 8 bases from J; bases unmatched to any gene: 2. Germline values: CDR1 LGHDT, CDR2 YNNKEL (reference sequence). As DNA, the CDR3 is TGTGCCAGCAGCCAACGGACAGGGGGAGAAAAACTGTTTTTT. Its translation: CASSQRTGGEKLFF.

V usage is TRBV15 and J usage is TRBJ2-3; a possible D gene is TRBD2 (6 bases). The CDR3 runs 16 residues. Trimming removed 1 base at V and 3 bases at J, with 14 bases between. Germline lookup yields CDR1 LNHNV and CDR2 YYDKDF (reference sequence). CDR3 sequence (DNA): TGTGCCACCAGCAGAGGGGCGGGAAAAGGAACAGATACGCAGTATTTT. It is translated as CATSRGAGKGTDTQYF. The whole variable domain, remainder taken from reference TRBV15 and TRBJ2-3, is DAMVIQNPRYQVTQFGKPVTLSCSQTLNHNVMYWYQQKSSQAPKLLFHYYDKDFNNEADTPDNFQSRRPNTSFCFLDIRSPGLGDTAMYLCATSRGAGKGTDTQYFGPGTRLTVL.